These T cell receptor beta chains were read from a single sample in a study of T cells in Graves' hyperthyroidism and ophthalmopathy. Each CDR3 protein is one row after TCRdb ran MiXCR on the multiplex PCR reads. The sample has about 260,000 distinct CDR3 sequences, around a quarter seen once. Specimen: blood. These receptors originate from a man aged 35 to 55 with Graves' hyperthyroidism that later progressed to Graves' ophthalmopathy. The CDR3 runs from the conserved cysteine through the conserved F or W. The order of the fields is J gene, V gene, clone size, CDR3 protein. Clone size is given for some rows only: seen once, a few or many times, or a class if the clone is expanded.

>TRBJ2-7|TRBV20-1|many
CSARDRDSPYEQYF
>TRBJ2-7|TRBV11-2|many
CASSLTSGRRYEQYF
>TRBJ2-2|TRBV9|many
CASSVYGRGETGELFF
>TRBJ2-5|TRBV24-1|many
CATSLGRAIKETQYF
>TRBJ1-3|TRBV7-2|.
CASSLDTARNTIYF
>TRBJ1-1|TRBV19|many
CASSIDQRPMNTEAFF
>TRBJ1-2|TRBV11-3|many
CASSSTGVGYTF
>TRBJ1-5|TRBV20-1|many
CSARDRAQGQPQHF
>TRBJ1-6|TRBV20-1|many
CSPRQEDNSPLHF
>TRBJ1-5|TRBV5-6|many
CASSETASNQPQHF
>TRBJ1-1|TRBV7-3|many
CASSSGQGTFF
>TRBJ2-7|TRBV7-3|.
CASSLTPGYEQYF
>TRBJ2-2|TRBV5-1|many
CASSLALGAGELFF
>TRBJ1-1|TRBV28|many
CASRQNRDRDVKAFF
>TRBJ2-7|TRBV7-3|many
CASSFTAGREQYF
>TRBJ1-6|TRBV6-1|.
CASSEQEPAGSPLHF
>TRBJ1-1|TRBV20-1|.
CSARDIQSTEAFF
>TRBJ2-2|TRBV20-1|many
CSARERGANTGELFF
>TRBJ2-6|TRBV15|many
CATSRTGSGANVLTF
>TRBJ1-2|TRBV11-2|.
CASSSPLRDSSYRGYTF
>TRBJ2-7|TRBV5-1|many
CASSFRQYYEQYF
>TRBJ2-5|TRBV6-1|many
CASSGDHGGRQETQYF
>TRBJ2-7|TRBV12-3/TRBV12-4|many
CASSLMGVDEQYF
>TRBJ1-5|TRBV28|once
CASSLSRLISNQPQHF
>TRBJ2-7|TRBV20-1|many
CSARVRGEQYF
>TRBJ1-1|TRBV12-3/TRBV12-4|many
CASSPETGSEMNTEAFF
>TRBJ1-1|TRBV7-2|many
CASSFGLFATEAFF
>TRBJ2-4|TRBV12-3/TRBV12-4|many
CASSLVGTKNIQYF
>TRBJ2-1|TRBV15|many
CATSRVSSGLSSYNEQFF
>TRBJ1-1|TRBV5-1|many
CASSLGRYTEAFF
>TRBJ2-4|TRBV7-8|many
CASSLMFTVAKNIQYF
>TRBJ2-4|TRBV6-1|.
CASSEGRGGLVAKNIQYF
>TRBJ2-7|TRBV5-1|many
CASSLNSGGRYEQYF
>TRBJ2-7|TRBV28|many
CASSFSLGPYEQYF
>TRBJ2-4|TRBV14|few
CASSDRGAKNIQYF
>TRBJ1-2|TRBV7-8|.
CASSLVAQGAHGYTF
>TRBJ2-1|TRBV7-3|many
CASSLTPDANEQFF
>TRBJ1-5|TRBV6-5|many
CASRTGTGMNQPQHF
>TRBJ2-2|TRBV11-2|many
CASSLNTETGELFF
>TRBJ1-1|TRBV4-1|many
CASSQAQGLNTEAFF
>TRBJ1-1|TRBV19|many
CASGLGTPMNTEAFF
>TRBJ1-2|TRBV13|many
CASKRDRGGYTF
>TRBJ2-5|TRBV12-3/TRBV12-4|.
CASTNRQGRTQYF
>TRBJ1-5|TRBV20-1|.
CSALPGTVNQPQHF
>TRBJ2-7|TRBV20-1|many
CSARVPAGRYEQYF
>TRBJ2-5|TRBV12-3/TRBV12-4|many
CASSLGGTGLTDKETQYF